A selection of T cell receptor beta chains follows, all from one sample in a study of T-cell memory formation after mild COVID-19. TCRdb recomputed calls from the 5' RACE reads with MiXCR, one row per CDR3 protein. In the table there are approximately 400,000 distinct CDR3 sequences, 24% of which are singletons. The sequencing input was PBMCs or a T cell subset sorted from them (not recorded which). These receptors all come from an adult woman who had mild COVID-19 (a few samples of this study predate the infection). Cell type and time point are not known. The CDR3 runs from the conserved cysteine through the conserved F or W. A D gene is named only where the DNA matches it firmly. Size is omitted from some rows. Given values are once, few, many or a class for expanded clones.

d_call: TRBD1; j_call: TRBJ1-4; v_call: TRBV5-1; clone_size: few; cdr3_aa: CASSHDREGEKLFF; cdr3_nt: TGCGCCAGCAGCCACGACAGGGAAGGAGAAAAACTGTTTTTT
d_call: -; j_call: TRBJ1-5; v_call: TRBV6-6; clone_size: -; cdr3_aa: CASSYSNRGFSNQPQHF; cdr3_nt: TGTGCCAGCAGTTACTCGAATCGGGGGTTTAGCAATCAGCCCCAGCATTTT
d_call: TRBD2; j_call: TRBJ2-3; v_call: TRBV9; clone_size: few; cdr3_aa: CASSVGSGGRISTDTQYF; cdr3_nt: TGTGCCAGCAGCGTAGGAAGCGGGGGGCGAATCAGCACAGATACGCAGTATTTT
d_call: -; j_call: TRBJ1-5; v_call: TRBV7-9; clone_size: -; cdr3_aa: CASSVSGRNSNQPQHF; cdr3_nt: TGTGCCAGCAGCGTCTCAGGACGGAATAGCAATCAGCCCCAGCATTTT
d_call: -; j_call: TRBJ2-1; v_call: TRBV29-1; clone_size: -; cdr3_aa: CSVGIYNEQFF; cdr3_nt: TGCAGCGTGGGCATCTACAATGAGCAGTTCTTC
d_call: TRBD1; j_call: TRBJ1-4; v_call: TRBV30; clone_size: few; cdr3_aa: CAWSGPGQGKKLFF; cdr3_nt: TGTGCCTGGAGCGGACCGGGACAGGGGAAAAAACTGTTTTTT
d_call: -; j_call: TRBJ1-2; v_call: TRBV12-3/TRBV12-4; clone_size: once; cdr3_aa: CASRHPGPRNYGYTF; cdr3_nt: TGTGCCAGCAGGCACCCAGGACCGAGGAACTATGGCTACACCTTC
d_call: -; j_call: TRBJ2-7; v_call: TRBV19; clone_size: -; cdr3_aa: CASKPGEASGHYEQYF; cdr3_nt: TGTGCCAGTAAGCCCGGAGAAGCCTCAGGACACTACGAGCAGTACTTC
d_call: -; j_call: TRBJ1-3; v_call: TRBV12-3/TRBV12-4; clone_size: once; cdr3_aa: CASIPQGAGNTIYF; cdr3_nt: TGTGCCAGCATACCACAGGGTGCTGGAAACACCATATATTTT
d_call: -; j_call: TRBJ2-6; v_call: TRBV27; clone_size: few; cdr3_aa: CASGEIPGANVLTF; cdr3_nt: TGTGCCAGCGGTGAGATCCCTGGGGCCAACGTCCTGACTTTC
d_call: -; j_call: TRBJ1-2; v_call: TRBV7-3; clone_size: -; cdr3_aa: CASGGYYGYTF; cdr3_nt: TGTGCCAGTGGGGGGTATTATGGCTACACCTTC
d_call: TRBD1; j_call: TRBJ1-2; v_call: TRBV4-1; clone_size: -; cdr3_aa: CASSQDRGQGATNYGYTF; cdr3_nt: TGCGCCAGCAGCCAAGATAGGGGACAGGGAGCGACTAACTATGGCTACACCTTC
d_call: -; j_call: TRBJ2-3; v_call: TRBV11-2; clone_size: -; cdr3_aa: CASSLDMYGTPADTQYF; cdr3_nt: TGTGCCAGCAGCTTAGATATGTACGGGACACCTGCAGATACGCAGTATTTT
d_call: TRBD1; j_call: TRBJ1-5; v_call: TRBV6-2/TRBV6-3; clone_size: -; cdr3_aa: CASSTGTGGFLSNQPQHF; cdr3_nt: TGTGCCAGCAGCACCGGGACAGGGGGTTTTCTGAGCAATCAGCCCCAGCATTTT
d_call: -; j_call: TRBJ1-1; v_call: TRBV7-9; clone_size: -; cdr3_aa: CASSWLQGDTEAFF; cdr3_nt: TGTGCCAGCAGCTGGTTACAAGGGGACACTGAAGCTTTCTTT
d_call: TRBD1; j_call: TRBJ1-2; v_call: TRBV24-1; clone_size: few; cdr3_aa: CATSETGGDYGYTF; cdr3_nt: TGTGCCACCAGTGAGACAGGGGGCGACTATGGCTACACCTTC
d_call: TRBD1; j_call: TRBJ2-5; v_call: TRBV29-1; clone_size: -; cdr3_aa: CSVDGQGEETQYF; cdr3_nt: TGCAGCGTCGACGGACAGGGAGAAGAGACCCAGTACTTC
d_call: -; j_call: TRBJ2-1; v_call: TRBV9; clone_size: -; cdr3_aa: CASSVEPTGITYNEQFF; cdr3_nt: TGTGCCAGCAGCGTCGAACCGACAGGAATAACTTACAATGAGCAGTTCTTC
d_call: -; j_call: TRBJ1-1; v_call: TRBV5-1; clone_size: -; cdr3_aa: CASSFGIEAFF; cdr3_nt: TGCGCCAGCAGCTTTGGAATAGAAGCTTTCTTT
d_call: -; j_call: TRBJ1-5; v_call: TRBV24-1; clone_size: many; cdr3_aa: CATSGGQPQHF; cdr3_nt: TGTGCCACCAGCGGGGGCCAGCCCCAGCATTTT
d_call: -; j_call: TRBJ2-4; v_call: TRBV7-9; clone_size: -; cdr3_aa: CASSLGRGSENIQYF; cdr3_nt: TGTGCCAGCAGCTTAGGCCGGGGCAGTGAAAACATTCAGTACTTC
d_call: -; j_call: TRBJ2-2; v_call: TRBV15; clone_size: few; cdr3_aa: CATSDRQPGELFF; cdr3_nt: TGTGCCACCAGCGATAGGCAGCCCGGGGAGCTGTTTTTT
d_call: -; j_call: TRBJ1-2; v_call: TRBV9; clone_size: -; cdr3_aa: CASTRWNDYGYTF; cdr3_nt: TGTGCCAGTACCCGTTGGAATGACTATGGCTACACCTTC
d_call: -; j_call: TRBJ1-2; v_call: TRBV7-9; clone_size: -; cdr3_aa: CASSYVGRRAEGDYGYTF; cdr3_nt: TGTGCCAGCAGCTATGTCGGTAGAAGGGCTGAAGGCGACTATGGCTACACCTTC
d_call: -; j_call: TRBJ2-2; v_call: TRBV6-5; clone_size: -; cdr3_aa: CASRKGGTGELFF; cdr3_nt: TGTGCCAGCAGGAAAGGGGGCACCGGGGAGCTGTTTTTT
d_call: TRBD2; j_call: TRBJ2-3; v_call: TRBV15; clone_size: few; cdr3_aa: CATSRDSPRWGLAGEDTQYF; cdr3_nt: TGTGCCACCAGCAGAGATTCTCCCCGCTGGGGGCTAGCGGGAGAGGATACGCAGTATTTT
d_call: TRBD2; j_call: TRBJ2-7; v_call: TRBV3-1; clone_size: -; cdr3_aa: CASSQPSGRTYEQYF; cdr3_nt: TGTGCCAGCAGCCAACCTAGCGGGCGGACCTACGAGCAGTACTTC
d_call: -; j_call: TRBJ2-3; v_call: TRBV7-9; clone_size: -; cdr3_aa: CASSLGDTPIWDTQYF; cdr3_nt: TGTGCCAGCAGCTTAGGGGACACCCCCATTTGGGATACGCAGTATTTT
d_call: TRBD1; j_call: TRBJ2-2; v_call: TRBV14; clone_size: few; cdr3_aa: CASSQGVQGASGELFF; cdr3_nt: TGTGCCAGCAGCCAAGGTGTACAGGGGGCCTCCGGGGAGCTGTTTTTT
d_call: -; j_call: TRBJ2-3; v_call: TRBV7-6; clone_size: -; cdr3_aa: CASSLAKSDTQYF; cdr3_nt: TGTGCCAGCAGCTTAGCGAAGAGTGATACGCAGTATTTT
d_call: -; j_call: TRBJ2-7; v_call: TRBV18; clone_size: -; cdr3_aa: CASSPPNSGVEQYF; cdr3_nt: TGTGCCAGCTCACCACCGAACTCCGGGGTCGAGCAGTACTTC
d_call: -; j_call: TRBJ2-1; v_call: TRBV18; clone_size: few; cdr3_aa: CASSPPAPGAQFF; cdr3_nt: TGTGCCAGCTCACCACCCGCCCCGGGGGCCCAGTTCTTC
d_call: -; j_call: TRBJ2-1; v_call: TRBV7-8; clone_size: -; cdr3_aa: CASSLLPAREQFF; cdr3_nt: TGTGCCAGCAGCTTATTGCCGGCTCGGGAGCAGTTCTTC
d_call: TRBD1; j_call: TRBJ2-3; v_call: TRBV12-3/TRBV12-4; clone_size: few; cdr3_aa: CASSPNSGTGGSTDTQYF; cdr3_nt: TGTGCCAGCAGCCCCAATTCAGGGACAGGAGGAAGCACAGATACGCAGTATTTT